Sequencing of this T cell receptor beta chain was carried out in a study of cytomegalovirus exposure and HLA in healthy donors. CDR1 is MNHEY and CDR2 is SMNVEV in the germline V gene (reference sequence). V lost 6 bases and J lost 2; bases outside the gene matches: 6. This CDR3 spans 15 amino acids. Whole-study findings and limits: Relative to equally common others, HLA-associated TCR beta chains showed greater clonal expansion in a later analysis. By a later analysis, the bulk of CMV-associated TCR beta chains appeared HLA-restricted. Per published accounts, TCR beta sequences correctly predicted the HLA-A and HLA-B alleles of most subjects.

Though nominally healthy at sampling, donors likely had unrecorded immune exposures. Primers: 60 Vbeta forward and 13 Jbeta reverse. Generated by immunoSEQ multiplex PCR, the TCRdb table keeps only in-frame clones and is missing some. The data hold approximately 100,000 clones, with roughly 70% observed a single time. In this sample, this clone turned up a few times. The antigen is undetermined. This clonotype was obtained from a male donor in good health and CMV-seronegative. Material for sequencing was PBMCs. V gene TRBV27 combines with J gene TRBJ2-3; 9 bases align to TRBD2. The CDR3 sequence: CASRLAGLPTDTQYF. As DNA, the CDR3 is TGTGCCAGCAGGCTAGCGGGGCTGCCCACAGATACGCAGTATTTT.